The 5 T cell receptor beta chains below come from one sample, sequenced in a study of cytomegalovirus exposure and HLA in healthy donors. Researchers ran the PCR with 60 Vbeta and 13 Jbeta primers. Here immunoSEQ multiplex PCR was the method, and the copy in TCRdb shows in-frame clones only, minus some. The sample lists 110,000 to 150,000 clones, approximately 78% occurring once. Sequences were obtained from PBMCs. These receptor sequences come from a female donor in good health and CMV-seronegative.

This clone was seen more than once but under ten times. The genes are TRBV6-5 and TRBJ1-2; 8 nucleotides line up with TRBD1. The CDR3 has 15 residues. Looked up from germline, CDR1 is MNHEY and CDR2 is SVGAGI. The V and J ends lost 3 bases and 2 bases, in that order; junction bases with no gene match: 5. CDR3 coding DNA: TGTGCCAGCAGTTATGGCAGGGGGCGGAACTATGGCTACACCTTC. This sequence encodes CASSYGRGRNYGYTF.

The chain joins TRBV5-1 to TRBJ1-1; 9 bases fit TRBD1. This CDR3 is 13 amino acids long. Germline CDR1 SGHRS, CDR2 YFSETQ. After removal of 4 bases from V and 10 bases from J, the junction contained 8 bases not matched to a gene. For the CDR3, the DNA is TGCGCCAGCAGCCTTGGCGGGACAGGGAGAGCTTTCTTT. Translated, it gives CASSLGGTGRAFF.

The chain is built from TRBV15 and TRBJ2-3, with 15 bases identical to TRBD2. Germline CDR1 is LNHNV and CDR2 is YYDKDF (reference sequence). The length of the CDR3 is 18 residues. V dropped 4 bases and J dropped 3; count of bases not matched to a gene: 8. CDR3 coding DNA: TGTGCCACCAGCATAGGACTAGCGGGGGGGGGTTGGACAGATACGCAGTATTTT. This translates into CATSIGLAGGGWTDTQYF.

The genes are TRBV29-1 and TRBJ1-2; D remains ambiguous. Germline values: CDR1 SQVTM, CDR2 ANQGSEA. The CDR3 runs 14 residues. With 6 bases removed from V and 7 bases from J, the gap between germline ends came to 21 bases. The CDR3, as DNA: TGCAGCGTATCCGTCCTGGGAGGAGCCGGTGGCTACACCTTC. This codes for CSVSVLGGAGGYTF. Using reference TRBV29-1 and TRBJ1-2 for the parts outside the CDR3, the full variable domain is SAVISQKPSRDICQRGTSLTIQCQVDSQVTMMFWYRQQPGQSLTLIATANQGSEATYESGFVIDKFPISRPNLTFSTLTVSNMSPEDSSIYLCSVSVLGGAGGYTFGSGTRLTVV.

This chain connects TRBV30 to TRBJ2-3; weak D call: TRBD2 (6 bases). Germline loops: CDR1 GTSNPN, CDR2 SVGIG (reference sequence). This CDR3 has 13 residues. Between the trimmed V and J ends, which lost 4 bases and 2 bases, there was a span of 10 bases. In nucleotides, the CDR3 is TGTGCCTGGAACCCGGGAGCCACAGATACGCAGTATTTT. Its protein product is CAWNPGATDTQYF.